These 29 T cell receptor beta chains were all obtained from the same sample, sequenced in a study of beta chain features in type 1 diabetes. General observations from the study: Patients with Type 1 diabetes showed moderately but significantly shorter TCRB CDR3s in all four CD4+ subsets.

For these TCRs, the target antigens are not known. Every bit of the isolated RNA underwent reverse transcription, so sequencing read expressed TCRB transcripts. Profiling relied on immunoSEQ multiplex PCR, and the TCRdb table lists in-frame clones only, not all of them. The table records some 240,000 clones, approximately 16% of them present only once. Sequencing used naive CD4+ T cells from blood. The receptors derive from a young man with type 1 diabetes.

This clone was counted between two and nine times. This CDR3 is CSVTRGPGELFF. CDR3 coding DNA: TGCAGCGTTACAAGGGGTCCCGGGGAGCTGTTTTTT. J is TRBJ2-2 and V is TRBV29-1; tentatively, D is TRBD1 (5 bases). CDR1 and CDR2 from the germline V gene are SQVTM and ANQGSEA. The V end was cut by 5 bases, the J end by 6 bases, with 10 bases between. The CDR3 totals 12 residues.

This clone was seen only a few times. The chain is built from TRBV7-9 and TRBJ2-5; D is unresolved. CDR1 SEHNR and CDR2 FQNEAQ come from the germline V gene (reference sequence). Trimming removed 7 bases at V and 1 base at J, with 10 bases between. This CDR3 has 13 residues. CDR3 DNA sequence: TGTGCCAGCATTGAGAAAGTCCAAGAGACCCAGTACTTC. Its translation is CASIEKVQETQYF.

In its sample, this clone was seen a few times. For the CDR3, the DNA is TGTGCCAGCAGCTTAGTTATCAGCGGGAGTTATGAGCAGTTCTTC. Protein sequence: CASSLVISGSYEQFF. J is TRBJ2-1 and V is TRBV7-2; 8 bases are shared with TRBD2. With V trimmed by 1 base and J by 8 bases, 7 bases remained unmatched. The CDR3 is 15 amino acids. Germline V gives CDR1 SGHTA, CDR2 FQGNSA. Full variable domain (outside the CDR3, taken from reference TRBV7-2 and TRBJ2-1): GAGVSQSPSNKVTEKGKDVELRCDPISGHTALYWYRQSLGQGLEFLIYFQGNSAPDKSGLPSDRFSAERTGGSVSTLTIQRTQQEDSAVYLCASSLVISGSYEQFFGPGTRLTVL.

This clone was observed a few times. The V call is TRBV12-5, the J call TRBJ2-7, with 9 bases aligning to TRBD1. Unmatched junction bases numbered 7, after V lost 2 bases and J lost 2 bases. The CDR3 runs 16 residues. Looked up from germline, CDR1 is LGHNT and CDR2 is FRNRAP. The CDR3 nucleotides are TGTGCTAGTGGTTTGACCTTGGGACAGGGTCCCTACGAGCAGTACTTC. Translation: CASGLTLGQGPYEQYF.

This clone has only a few counts. The genes are TRBV10-3 and TRBJ2-1; TRBD2 matches at 14 bases. Germline CDR1 reads ENHRY; CDR2 reads SYGVKD. Unmatched junction bases numbered 6, after V lost 5 bases and J lost 6 bases. The CDR3 loop spans 16 amino acids. For the CDR3, the DNA is TGTGCCATCAGTACCGAAGGGACTAGCGGGAGCAATGAGCAGTTCTTC. Translating gives CAISTEGTSGSNEQFF.

The chain is built from TRBV5-1 and TRBJ2-7; perhaps TRBD1 as D (5 bases). V was pared by 4 bases and J by 0 bases, with 11 bases between. Per the germline V gene, CDR1 is SGHRS and CDR2 is YFSETQ. This CDR3 spans 14 amino acids. CDR3 coding DNA: TGCGCCAGCAGCCTCGACAGTAACTCCTACGAGCAGTACTTC. As protein: CASSLDSNSYEQYF.

The chain joins TRBV7-9 to TRBJ1-2; D remains ambiguous. V was pared by 1 base and J by 6 bases, with 9 bases between. Germline V gene data show CDR1 as SEHNR and CDR2 as FQNEAQ (reference sequence). The CDR3 contains 13 residues. The CDR3 bases are TGTGCCAGCAGCTTAGAATATGGAGATGGCTACACCTTC. Translating gives CASSLEYGDGYTF.

The rearrangement uses TRBV15 and TRBJ2-7, with 7 bases fitting TRBD1. Unmatched junction bases numbered 9, after V lost 4 bases and J lost 3 bases. The CDR3 spans 15 residues. Germline-derived CDR1 and CDR2 are LNHNV and YYDKDF (reference sequence). CDR3 nucleotides: TGTGCCACCAGCATACCAGGGACAGTAAACTACGAGCAGTACTTC. Its translation is CATSIPGTVNYEQYF.

This rearrangement joins TRBV25-1 to TRBJ2-1; tentative D call: TRBD2 (6 bases). CDR1 and CDR2 from the germline V gene are MGHDK and SYGVNS. The CDR3 length is 16 residues. V was clipped by 10 bases and J by 7 bases, with 26 bases between them. The CDR3 sequence: CAIPPAPVTGENEQFF. CDR3 DNA: TGTGCCATCCCCCCCGCTCCGGTGACGGGGGAAAATGAGCAGTTCTTC. Full variable domain (remainder filled in from reference TRBV25-1 and TRBJ2-1): EADIYQTPRYLVIGTGKKITLECSQTMGHDKMYWYQQDPGMELHLIHYSYGVNSTEKGDLSSESTVSRIRTEHFPLTLESARPSHTSQYLCAIPPAPVTGENEQFFGPGTRLTVL.

This sequence joins TRBV25-1 and TRBJ2-1, with D perhaps TRBD1 (6 bases). The germline CDR1 and CDR2 sequences are MGHDK and SYGVNS. V lost 4 bases and J 6 bases, leaving 22 bases between the germline ends. The CDR3 contains 17 residues. The CDR3 sequence: CASSVPGQGRYFNEQFF. In DNA, the CDR3 is TGTGCCAGCAGTGTTCCGGGACAAGGGCGATATTTCAATGAGCAGTTCTTC.

The chain employs TRBV25-1 and TRBJ2-6; the D is unclear. The CDR3 length is 15 residues. Trimming left V 4 bases short and J 2 bases short, with 9 bases between. Germline CDR1 MGHDK, CDR2 SYGVNS. The CDR3 is CASSVSGAGANVLTF. CDR3 bases: TGTGCCAGCAGTGTGAGTGGAGCTGGGGCCAACGTCCTGACTTTC. The full variable domain, its missing parts supplied by reference TRBV25-1 and TRBJ2-6, is EADIYQTPRYLVIGTGKKITLECSQTMGHDKMYWYQQDPGMELHLIHYSYGVNSTEKGDLSSESTVSRIRTEHFPLTLESARPSHTSQYLCASSVSGAGANVLTFGAGSRLTVL.

The chain is built from TRBV28 and TRBJ2-5, with D perhaps matching TRBD2 (6 bases). This CDR3 has 16 amino acids. The V gene's germline CDR1 is MDHEN and CDR2 SYDVKM. Between the trimmed V and J ends, which lost 1 base and 3 bases, there was a span of 15 bases. The CDR3 reads CASSLLGGQAKETQYF. The CDR3 DNA sequence: TGTGCCAGCAGTTTATTAGGAGGGCAGGCTAAAGAGACCCAGTACTTC.

A few counts support this clone. The rearrangement links TRBV28 to TRBJ2-7; 9 bases are shared with TRBD1. Germline V gives CDR1 MDHEN, CDR2 SYDVKM. The CDR3 runs to 15 residues. Unmatched junction bases numbered 12, after V lost 5 bases and J lost 7 bases. The CDR3 DNA is TGTGCCAGCAGTCAATCCGGGACAGGGCAAGAAGAGCAGTACTTC. Protein product: CASSQSGTGQEEQYF.

This chain uses TRBV13 with TRBJ1-2, with 11 bases fitting TRBD1. The CDR3 is 15 residues long. The germline V gene encodes CDR1 PRHDT and CDR2 FYEKMQ (reference sequence). Trimming took 4 bases from V and 7 from J; bases not matched to a gene: 8. Here the CDR3 DNA reads TGTGCCAGCAGCTCCGGACAGGGGGCGACGTCTGGCTACACCTTC. It is translated as CASSSGQGATSGYTF.

The chain recombines TRBV29-1 with TRBJ1-1; 9 nucleotides agree with TRBD1. From germline, CDR1 is SQVTM and CDR2 ANQGSEA. The V and J ends lost 2 bases and 6 bases, in that order; junction bases with no gene match: 7. This CDR3 region has 14 residues. The chain's CDR3 is CSVETQGARSEAFF. CDR3 nucleotides: TGCAGCGTTGAAACACAGGGGGCCCGATCTGAAGCTTTCTTT.

This clone was counted a few times. The rearrangement uses TRBV7-9 and TRBJ1-4; D is unresolved. V was pared by 5 bases and J by 5 bases, with 6 bases between. The CDR3 extends over 12 amino acids. The germline CDR1 and CDR2 sequences are SEHNR and FQNEAQ (reference sequence). For the CDR3, the DNA is TGTGCCAGCAGCGTACCGAATGAAAAACTGTTTTTT. Translated, it gives CASSVPNEKLFF.

The chain links TRBV29-1 to TRBJ1-1; D gene unclear. Germline lookup yields CDR1 SQVTM and CDR2 ANQGSEA. This CDR3 has 9 amino acids. V was pared by 6 bases and J by 8 bases, with 7 bases between. The CDR3 loop reads CSVGREAFF. The CDR3 DNA reads as TGCAGCGTCGGTCGAGAAGCTTTCTTT.

In its sample, this clone was seen a few times. The chain couples TRBV4-1 to TRBJ1-2, with 10 bases matching TRBD1. J was trimmed by 6 bases and V by 3 bases; bases with no gene match: 7. Germline lookup yields CDR1 MGHRA and CDR2 YSYEKL. CDR3 length equals 15 residues. The CDR3 loop reads CASSHPDRGRDGYTF. The CDR3 DNA is TGCGCCAGCAGCCACCCCGACAGGGGGCGGGATGGCTACACCTTC.

The V call is TRBV4-1, the J call TRBJ2-3; D may be TRBD1 (6 bases). V shed 0 bases and J shed 4 bases, with 11 bases lying between them. The CDR3 spans 15 residues. Germline V CDR1 and CDR2: MGHRA, YSYEKL. CDR3 in amino acids: CASSQEGGRADTQYF. CDR3 DNA: TGCGCCAGCAGCCAAGAAGGGGGAAGGGCAGATACGCAGTATTTT.

This clone was seen only a few times. The chain couples TRBV19 to TRBJ2-5; D unclear. The germline V gene has CDR1 LNHDA and CDR2 SQIVND (reference sequence). The CDR3 extends over 13 amino acids. V was clipped by 7 bases and J by 3 bases, with 12 bases between them. The CDR3, as DNA: TGTGCCAGTAAAGGACGTGGCGAAGAGACCCAGTACTTC. Amino acid sequence: CASKGRGEETQYF. Full variable domain (missing parts from reference TRBV19 and TRBJ2-5): DGGITQSPKYLFRKEGQNVTLSCEQNLNHDAMYWYRQDPGQGLRLIYYSQIVNDFQKGDIAEGYSVSREKKESFPLTVTSAQKNPTAFYLCASKGRGEETQYFGPGTRLLVL.

This clone turned up a few times. The rearrangement links TRBV2 to TRBJ2-5; D unclear. The CDR3 spans 11 residues. Per germline, CDR1 SNHLY and CDR2 FYNNEI. Trimming removed 5 bases at V and 4 bases at J, with 5 bases between. CDR3 bases: TGTGCCAGCAGTATGGGAGAGACCCAGTACTTC. Translated, it gives CASSMGETQYF.

CDR3 bases: TGTGCCAGCACCCCCGGGACAGGGGAGTACGAGCAGTACTTC. This sequence encodes CASTPGTGEYEQYF. V is TRBV28 and J is TRBJ2-7, with TRBD1 identical over 10 bases. Germline V CDR1 and CDR2: MDHEN, SYDVKM. The CDR3 totals 14 residues. V shed 7 bases and J 4 bases; nucleotides not matched to a gene: 7.

V gene TRBV28 combines with J gene TRBJ2-3; TRBD1 might be the D (6 bases). This CDR3 region has 17 residues. Germline V gives CDR1 MDHEN, CDR2 SYDVKM. V was pared by 2 bases and J by 4 bases, with 19 bases between. CDR3 in DNA: TGTGCCAGCAGTTTAAAACCCGGGACACTCCGGCCAGATACGCAGTATTTT. Residues: CASSLKPGTLRPDTQYF.

This chain connects TRBV10-3 to TRBJ2-5; 7 bases line up with TRBD2. Unmatched junction bases numbered 10, after V lost 8 bases and J lost 4 bases. Germline CDR1 and CDR2: ENHRY and SYGVKD. The CDR3 has 14 residues. The CDR3 loop reads CAIGLAESGETQYF. CDR3 coding DNA: TGTGCCATCGGCCTAGCGGAGTCGGGAGAGACCCAGTACTTC.

This clone has more than one count but fewer than ten. The gene calls are TRBV15 and TRBJ2-5; 12 nucleotides agree with TRBD2. Per germline, CDR1 LNHNV and CDR2 YYDKDF (reference sequence). The junction had 5 bases not matched to a gene; V was cut back by 1 base and J by 2 bases. This CDR3 has 17 amino acids. CDR3 sequence (DNA): TGTGCCACCAGCAGAGGCACGACTAGCGGGAGTCAAGAGACCCAGTACTTC. Translation: CATSRGTTSGSQETQYF.

This clone was found a few times. This rearrangement joins TRBV9 to TRBJ2-7; D possibly matches TRBD1 or TRBD2 (5 bases each). Germline CDR1 is SGDLS and CDR2 is YYNGEE. V dropped 3 bases and J dropped 4 bases, with 14 bases sitting between them. The CDR3 has 14 amino acids. Here the CDR3 DNA reads TGTGCCAGCAGCGCGAGACAGACTACATACGAGCAGTACTTC. It yields the protein CASSARQTTYEQYF.

This clone has a handful of counts. The chain recombines TRBV4-1 with TRBJ2-1; TRBD2 aligns across 10 bases. The V gene's germline CDR1 is MGHRA and CDR2 YSYEKL. J was trimmed by 5 bases and V by 4 bases; bases with no gene match: 11. The CDR3 totals 17 residues. The DNA for the CDR3 is TGCGCCAGCAGCCGGGGCCAGGGCAGCGGGAGGGACAATGAGCAGTTCTTC. Protein sequence: CASSRGQGSGRDNEQFF.

This sequence joins TRBV29-1 and TRBJ1-5, with TRBD1 matching over 10 bases. J lost 0 bases, V lost 4 bases, and 12 bases had no gene match. Germline CDR1 and CDR2: SQVTM and ANQGSEA. The length of the CDR3 is 18 residues. CDR3 bases: TGCAGCGTTGTATTTTGGGACAGGGGACAAAGTAGCAATCAGCCCCAGCATTTT. Translating it yields CSVVFWDRGQSSNQPQHF.

The CDR3 bases are TGCGCCAGCAGCTTCATCCACTCTGGGGCCAACGTCCTGACTTTC. Translated, it gives CASSFIHSGANVLTF. The V gene is TRBV5-1, the J gene TRBJ2-6, with D hard to call. Germline V gene sequence: CDR1 SGHRS, CDR2 YFSETQ. Trimming removed 2 bases from V and 0 bases from J, with 6 bases in between. This CDR3 is 15 amino acids long.